This TCR beta chain was observed in a study of siplizumab effects on memory and regulatory T cells (dated by TCRdb to about 2019). For context, the study as a whole: Across under ten responder-stimulator pairs, paired mixed lymphocyte reactions were conducted with siplizumab at approximately 0.97 ug/mL and without drug. The study examined how the anti-CD2 antibody siplizumab affects alloreactive T-cell subsets in allogeneic mixed lymphocyte reactions built from human PBMCs.

The investigation overall reported the following: Compared with memory T cells, unstimulated naive T cells appeared more diverse, and naive cells seemed to make a substantial contribution to the alloresponse. The cumulative frequency of alloreactive sequences that could be traced back to unstimulated CD4+ memory T cells was significantly reduced by siplizumab. Sequences below about 10^-5 frequency were poorly captured, so only a minor fraction of alloreactive clones could be mapped to unstimulated subsets. Among mappable alloreactive CD4+ clones, an average Treg-derived fraction of about 70% was observed with siplizumab, compared with roughly 27% in control reactions. Whether proliferating Tregs from siplizumab cultures were suppressive was not functionally confirmed. Roughly 75-96% of proliferating CD4+ or CD8+ clones could not be assigned a naive or memory phenotype.

Mixed lymphocyte reaction cells were cocultured at 37°C for more than 5 days. Responder PBMCs were labelled with CFSE, stimulator PBMCs were labelled with Violet Dye, and the two were mixed at a 1:1 ratio. TCRbeta CDR3 sequencing was performed on sorted unstimulated T cells and on proliferating T cells recovered from mixed lymphocyte reactions. Fresh whole blood from nine to eleven HLA-typed healthy donors was used to isolate PBMCs. Proliferating CFSE-low responder T cells were FACS-sorted after the mixed lymphocyte reaction for TCR sequencing. A remark on this clone: The specificity of this receptor is unknown. Base qualities are missing; no much larger clone stands one base away.

The library was made by the immunoSEQ multiplex PCR assay. The deep sequencing platform assayed roughly 10^5 TCR templates per sample. Genomic DNA extracted from sorted T cells was the material used for TCRbeta CDR3 sequencing. As for the original processing: The R programming language was used for the clonal analysis of the TCRbeta CDR3 data. Alloreactive CD4+ and CD8+ clones were defined by comparing unstimulated samples with post-reaction CFSE-low samples. Regulatory or non-regulatory origin was assigned to alloreactive CD4+ clones by matching of sequences to sorted unstimulated Treg and non-Treg repertoires. TCRdb took this table from immuneACCESS and kept in-frame rearrangements with V and J called. Such tables lack part of the clones; where checked against another copy, unresolved V genes explain under half of the gap, and the rest is unexplained. V, J and clone size derive from that table, while D and trimming were established from the DNA sequence. The sample table contains over 600 clones; only one count was recorded for roughly 60% of them. The ten biggest clones cover about an eighth of the sample.

CDR3 length: 15 amino acids, cysteine to phenylalanine. Just CDR3 DNA is preserved here, 45 bases in frame from base 1. A distance of 19 bases separates the germline ends of V and J, which lose 0 bases and 10 bases respectively. CDR1 and CDR2 were assigned from the germline V gene as SGHRS and YFSETQ. This TCR was recovered from a human donor in good health; the cells came from an allogeneic mixed lymphocyte reaction. Sequenced material: CFSE-low (dividing) CD4+ T cells sorted from an allogeneic mixed lymphocyte reaction. The chain employs TRBV5-1 and TRBJ1-1; TRBD1 is possibly the D segment (5 matching bases). In nucleotide form, the sequence is TGCGCCAGCAGCTTGGTAGGCGCCAGGGTGGTAGCAGCTTTCTTT. Translated, this is CASSLVGARVVAAFF.